Here is one TCR beta chain with its context. Its antigen is undetermined. The data originate from a study of cytomegalovirus exposure and HLA in healthy donors. Study context: Earlier results showed 90 million to 120 million unique TCR beta sequences derived from some 190 million T cells. Findings and caveats of the study: In a later analysis, TCR beta V- and J-gene trimming showed a link to a missense DCLRE1C variant. Immune exposure data for these donors was limited to CMV serostatus.

The CDR3 sequence is 16 residues long. With V trimmed by 6 bases and J by 1 base, 7 bases remained unmatched. Germline V lookup: CDR1 SNHLY, CDR2 FYNNEI. Amplification used 60 Vbeta primers and 13 Jbeta primers. Sequencing was performed with immunoSEQ multiplex PCR; in TCRdb, only in-frame clones are kept and a portion is missing. The sample lists 100,000 to 130,000 clones; 65% to 85% were seen once. The clonotype originates from a man aged 25-40 years in good health and CMV-seronegative. Sequenced material: PBMCs. This rearrangement joins TRBV2 to TRBJ2-7; 12 bases align to TRBD1. The CDR3 sequence: CASRGTGGAGSYEQYF. The CDR3 DNA reads TGTGCCAGCAGGGGGACAGGGGGCGCCGGGTCCTACGAGCAGTACTTC.